A selection of T cell receptor beta chains follows, all from one sample in a study of regulatory and conventional T cells in RAG deficiency. Profiled with immunoSEQ multiplex PCR; TCRdb holds only in-frame clones, not every one. This sample has roughly 19,000 clones; roughly 86% occur once, and the top ten carry under 1.5%. This sample also belongs to another study, concerning regulatory T cells.

Sequenced: Tregs sorted from blood. The source is a human donor in good health. CDR3s include the opening cysteine and the closing phenylalanine or tryptophan. Each record gives: D gene, J gene, V gene, clone size, CDR3 DNA, CDR3 protein. The D gene is left open where the match is weak. Part of the rows lack a size; the others show once, few, many or a class for expanded clones.

>-|TRBJ1-2|TRBV5-1|-
TGCGCCAGCAGCCCAGGTGGACGGGGCTATGGCTACACCTTC
CASSPGGRGYGYTF
>-|TRBJ1-4|TRBV28|-
TGTGCCAGCAGCACAGGGACGATCGATGAAAAACTGTTTTTT
CASSTGTIDEKLFF
>-|TRBJ2-7|TRBV21-1|few
TGTGCCAGCATCATAGCGGGAGTCCGCCACGAGCAGTACTTC
CASIIAGVRHEQYF
>-|TRBJ2-1|TRBV25-1|-
TGTGCCAGCGCGGCCTTGGGACTCCATCGCGATGAGCAGTTCTTC
CASAALGLHRDEQFF
>TRBD1|TRBJ1-2|TRBV28|-
TGTGCCAGCAGAAGAACAGGGGGCGCAAGCTATGGCTACACCTTC
CASRRTGGASYGYTF
>-|TRBJ2-7|TRBV10-3|-
TGTGCCATCAGTGGGGGCCGGACAGGACTAGCGCAGTACTTC
CAISGGRTGLAQYF
>-|TRBJ2-2|TRBV7-9|-
TGTGCCAGCAGCTCGGTAACCGCCGGGGAGCTGTTTTTT
CASSSVTAGELFF
>TRBD1|TRBJ2-3|TRBV5-1|-
TGCGCCAGCAGCTTGGCTCTGGGGACAGGCTTTATAGATACGCAGTATTTT
CASSLALGTGFIDTQYF
>-|TRBJ2-2|TRBV30|-
TGTGCCTGGATTCGGTTTCGAAACACCGGGGAGCTGTTTTTT
CAWIRFRNTGELFF
>-|TRBJ1-2|TRBV6-5|-
TGTGCCAGCAGTTACGAGCCCCGAGGCGGCTACACCTTC
CASSYEPRGGYTF
>TRBD1|TRBJ2-5|TRBV9|-
TGTGCCAGCAGCGCCTGGGACAGGGGAGAGACCCAGTACTTC
CASSAWDRGETQYF
>-|TRBJ2-1|TRBV7-2|few
TGTGCCAGCAGTCTCAGTCAGGCAGGCTGGGGCAATGAGCAGTTCTTC
CASSLSQAGWGNEQFF
>-|TRBJ2-6|TRBV13|-
TGTGCCAGCAGCTTGCACTCTGGGGCCAACGTCCTGACTTTC
CASSLHSGANVLTF
>-|TRBJ1-1|TRBV2|-
TGTGCCAGCGGACCCGAGGTGGGGGGCACTGAAGCTTTCTTT
CASGPEVGGTEAFF
>TRBD1|TRBJ2-7|TRBV6-1|-
TGTGCCAGCAGGAGACAGGGGGCCAACGAGCAGTACTTC
CASRRQGANEQYF
>-|TRBJ1-1|TRBV5-1|-
TGCGCCAGCAGCTTGGGGGAAATGAACACTGAAGCTTTCTTT
CASSLGEMNTEAFF
>-|TRBJ2-1|TRBV5-4|-
TGTGCCAGCAGCTCTCGCTCTAGCGAGACTATAAGGAGTGAGCAGTTCTTC
CASSSRSSETIRSEQFF
>-|TRBJ2-3|TRBV9|once
TGTGCCAGCAGTGGTCCTAGCACAGATACGCAGTATTTT
CASSGPSTDTQYF
>-|TRBJ1-1|TRBV7-9|-
TGTGCCAGCAGCTTAACAGGATACACTGAAGCTTTCTTT
CASSLTGYTEAFF
>-|TRBJ2-7|TRBV19|few
TGTGCCAGTAGTATTTACCCGGGACACCGGAGCGAGCAGTACTTC
CASSIYPGHRSEQYF
>-|TRBJ1-2|TRBV6-9|few
TGTGCCAGCAGTTACTTTCTAAGGGATGCTAACTATGGCTACACCTTC
CASSYFLRDANYGYTF
>-|TRBJ1-2|TRBV5-1|-
TGCGCCAGCAGCCCCCCCGAGTACTATGGCTACACCTTC
CASSPPEYYGYTF